This T cell receptor beta chain was captured in a study of blood T cell repertoires in COVID-19. Looking at the study overall: The study drew acute and convalescent COVID-19 samples from the United States, Italy and Spain. T cells, B-cell-depleted T cells, or PBMCs provided the cDNA or gDNA that served as material.

In the authors' methods: Researchers report that nucleated cell counts were estimated from reference gene primer amplification. The protocol was immunoSEQ multiplex PCR, while the TCRdb copy is restricted to in-frame clones and leaves out a portion. That table supplies the V and J calls and clone size; D and trimming were determined from the DNA. The top ten clones hold more than 25% of a sample with some 100,000 clones, about 83% of them seen once. The CDR3 totals 15 residues. Germline V gives CDR1 SGHTA, CDR2 FQGNSA. The J segment lost 4 bases and the V segment lost 4 bases, leaving 9 bases of the junction unmatched.

The receptor's source is a human donor in a cohort sampled during active COVID-19. The sample taken for sequencing was peripheral blood. The chain carries TRBV7-2 and TRBJ2-5; 7 bases are a match to TRBD2. The CDR3 DNA sequence: TGTGCCAGCAGCTACTCGGCGGCGGGGGTAGAGACCCAGTACTTC. Translating it yields CASSYSAAGVETQYF.